The source of this T cell receptor (beta chain) is a study of somatic mutations in cytotoxic T cells in rheumatoid arthritis. Method: immunoSEQ multiplex PCR; TCRdb's copy keeps in-frame clones and lacks some. Seen here are 5,500 to 6,500 clones, nearly 85% observed once, and the top ten hold more than 40%. CDR1 is SGHAT, CDR2 FQNNGV, per germline. V was shortened by 5 bases and J by 4 bases, with 11 bases between the two germline ends. CDR3 length: 13 residues. This chain links TRBV11-2 with TRBJ1-2, with D perhaps TRBD1 (6 bases). The material sequenced was CD8+ T cells sorted from blood. The clonotype comes from a woman aged 45-59 years with rheumatoid arthritis. The CDR3 nucleotides read TGTGCCAGCAGCCAACAGGGCACCTATGGCTACACCTTC. Protein product: CASSQQGTYGYTF.